This entry lists 25 T cell receptor beta chains sequenced from one sample in a study of T cells in Graves' hyperthyroidism and ophthalmopathy. RNA transcripts gave rise to amplified TCR beta CDR3 regions. A set of HTBI primers served as the primers for a first-round RT-PCR of the TCR CDR3. Via MiXCR, TCRdb re-called the multiplex PCR reads, giving one row per CDR3 protein. Seen here are roughly 180,000 distinct CDR3 sequences, 9.4% observed once, and the top ten hold roughly a fifth. The material sequenced was blood. The receptors were gathered from a woman younger than 35 with Graves' hyperthyroidism that later progressed to Graves' ophthalmopathy.

This clonotype occurred many times. V gene TRBV12-3 or TRBV12-4 combines with J gene TRBJ1-6; 9 positions agree with TRBD1. V shed 5 bases, J shed 7 bases, and the junction held 3 bases outside the gene matches. This CDR3 has 14 amino acids. Written as DNA, the CDR3 is TGTGCCAGCAGTGGGGACAGGGACAATTCACCCCTCCACTTT. As protein: CASSGDRDNSPLHF.

There are many counts of this clonotype. The chain has TRBV11-2 and TRBJ2-1; unclear D gene. Trimming pared 2 bases from V and 0 bases from J, leaving 14 bases between. Germline values: CDR1 SGHAT, CDR2 FQNNGV. The CDR3 loop spans 17 amino acids. CDR3 protein: CASSLNGWDSSYNEQFF. In DNA form, the CDR3 reads TGTGCCAGCAGCTTAAACGGGTGGGATAGCTCCTACAATGAGCAGTTCTTC.

In its sample, this clonotype was seen many times. This chain links TRBV3-1 with TRBJ1-1; D possibly corresponds to TRBD1 (5 bases). Germline-derived CDR1 and CDR2 are LGHDT and YNNKEL (reference sequence). This CDR3 contains 14 residues. V gave up 5 bases and J gave up 5 bases, with 15 bases separating them. The CDR3 DNA reads as TGTGCCAGCAGCACCCGGGGAGGGGATACTGAAGCTTTCTTT. It translates to CASSTRGGDTEAFF.

This clonotype was seen repeatedly, ten times or more. V is TRBV12-3 or TRBV12-4 and J is TRBJ1-5; D is unresolved. This CDR3 is 14 amino acids long. Trimming removed 3 bases at V and 2 bases at J, with 8 bases between. In DNA form, the CDR3 reads TGTGCCAGCAGTTTTGGTGTCGGCAATCAGCCCCAGCATTTT. Translation: CASSFGVGNQPQHF.

This clonotype was seen many times. The chain uses TRBV11-2 and TRBJ1-1; TRBD1 aligns across 7 bases. The CDR3 spans 14 residues. Germline V gene sequence: CDR1 SGHAT, CDR2 FQNNGV. The V gene end was trimmed by 6 bases and the J gene end by 0 bases; junction bases not matched to a gene: 4. CDR3 protein: CASRDREMNTEAFF. In nucleotides, the CDR3 is TGTGCCAGCAGAGACAGGGAAATGAACACTGAAGCTTTCTTT. The variable domain in full, completed from reference TRBV11-2 and TRBJ1-1, reads EAGVAQSPRYKIIEKRQSVAFWCNPISGHATLYWYQQILGQGPKLLIQFQNNGVVDDSQLPKDRFSAERLKGVDSTLKIQPAKLEDSAVYLCASRDREMNTEAFFGQGTRLTVV.

The sample holds a few counts of this clonotype. The chain uses TRBV19 and TRBJ1-5, with D unresolved. The CDR3 is 13 residues long. Trimming removed 5 bases from V and 6 bases from J, with 11 bases in between. Germline V lookup: CDR1 LNHDA, CDR2 SQIVND (reference sequence). The CDR3 loop reads CASSVMEFQPQHF. The DNA of the CDR3 is TGTGCCAGTAGTGTAATGGAATTTCAGCCCCAGCATTTT.

This clonotype was found a few times. A much larger clone is a single base away; this may be a read error. The V gene is TRBV12-3 or TRBV12-4, the J gene TRBJ2-3, with D possibly matching TRBD1 (5 bases). V was cut by 2 bases and J by 5 bases, with 8 bases left in between. This CDR3 is built from 13 residues. In DNA form, the CDR3 reads TGTGCCAGCAGTTTAAACAGGAAAGATACGCAGTATTTT. It encodes CASSLNRKDTQYF.

This clonotype was seen only a few times. The J gene is TRBJ1-3, the V gene TRBV4-1; D may be TRBD1 (5 bases). Germline V gene lookup returns CDR1 MGHRA and CDR2 YSYEKL. Deletions cut 2 bases from V and 5 bases from J, with 13 bases between. The CDR3 loop spans 15 amino acids. In DNA form, the CDR3 reads TGCGCCAGCAGCCAACCGGTACAGGACCGAAACACCATATATTTT. Protein sequence: CASSQPVQDRNTIYF.

The table lists this clonotype with many counts. This sequence joins TRBV11-2 and TRBJ2-2; TRBD1 agrees at 7 bases. The length of the CDR3 is 16 residues. Germline assignment: CDR1 SGHAT and CDR2 FQNNGV. The junction had 6 bases not matched to a gene; V was cut back by 5 bases and J by 0 bases. The CDR3 coding sequence is TGTGCCAGCAGCACACACAGGGGTTCGAACACCGGGGAGCTGTTTTTT. Translated, it gives CASSTHRGSNTGELFF.

This clonotype has a count of ten or more. The V and J genes are TRBV20-1 and TRBJ2-1; TRBD2 matches 7 bases. This CDR3 region has 14 residues. Germline values: CDR1 DFQATT, CDR2 SNEGSKA (reference sequence). J lost 4 bases, V lost 6 bases, and 9 bases had no gene match. The CDR3 DNA is TGCAGTGCCTCGGCTAGCGGATATTACAATGAGCAGTTCTTC. It translates to CSASASGYYNEQFF.

The rearrangement uses TRBV30 and TRBJ2-1; D gene unclear. The V gene lost 3 bases and the J gene lost 0 bases, with 9 bases spanning the gap. The CDR3 loop spans 14 amino acids. The V gene's germline CDR1 is GTSNPN and CDR2 SVGIG (reference sequence). CDR3 sequence: CAWSPRNSYNEQFF. The CDR3 nucleotides are TGTGCCTGGAGCCCACGCAACTCCTACAATGAGCAGTTCTTC.

At least ten counts were recorded for this clonotype. The genes are TRBV30 and TRBJ2-1, with a weak D call TRBD1 (5 bases). Germline CDR1 reads GTSNPN; CDR2 reads SVGIG (reference sequence). V was pared by 0 bases and J by 4 bases, with 13 bases between. There are 15 residues in the CDR3. The CDR3, as DNA: TGTGCCTGGAGTGTACGGCAGGGCTTATACAATGAGCAGTTCTTC. Protein product: CAWSVRQGLYNEQFF.

This clonotype was recorded at least ten times. The chain has TRBV30 and TRBJ2-1, with D tentatively TRBD1 (7 bases). The germline CDR1 and CDR2 sequences are GTSNPN and SVGIG (reference sequence). The CDR3 contains 16 residues. V gave up 0 bases and J gave up 2 bases, with 14 bases separating them. CDR3 coding DNA: TGTGCCTGGAGTGTACCGGGGGACAGCCCCTACAATGAGCAGTTCTTC. Translated, it gives CAWSVPGDSPYNEQFF.

This clonotype was seen at least ten times. The chain carries TRBV20-1 and TRBJ1-3; no firm D call. The V and J ends lost 6 bases and 4 bases respectively, with 10 bases between them. Germline CDR1 DFQATT, CDR2 SNEGSKA (reference sequence). CDR3 length: 12 amino acids. CDR3: CSARTDGNTIYF. CDR3 DNA: TGCAGTGCCCGGACGGACGGAAACACCATATATTTT.

This clonotype was seen only a few times. The rearrangement links TRBV9 to TRBJ2-3; no reliable D call. The CDR3 spans 15 residues. Germline V gene lookup returns CDR1 SGDLS and CDR2 YYNGEE. V lost 3 bases to trimming and J lost 0 bases, with 11 bases between them. The CDR3 DNA reads TGTGCCAGCAGCGGAGGATATTTGAGCACAGATACGCAGTATTTT. Translated, it gives CASSGGYLSTDTQYF.

This clonotype has ten or more counts. The chain recombines TRBV7-9 with TRBJ1-1; D not certain. There are 10 residues in the CDR3. Germline V CDR1 and CDR2: SEHNR, FQNEAQ (reference sequence). Trimming removed 3 bases from V and 7 bases from J, with 3 bases in between. The CDR3 DNA reads TGTGCCAGCAGCTTCATTGAAGCTTTCTTT. Translating it yields CASSFIEAFF.

This clonotype showed up just a few times. The chain combines TRBV9 with TRBJ2-3, with 10 bases fitting TRBD1. The CDR3 covers 16 residues. The germline V gene has CDR1 SGDLS and CDR2 YYNGEE. The V gene end was trimmed by 4 bases and the J gene end by 3 bases; junction bases not matched to a gene: 8. DNA of the CDR3: TGTGCCAGCAGCATAACGACAGGGGGCATGACAGATACGCAGTATTTT. Its translation is CASSITTGGMTDTQYF.

This clonotype was observed many times. The chain carries TRBV20-1 and TRBJ1-1, with 7 positions matching TRBD1. Per the germline V gene, CDR1 is DFQATT and CDR2 is SNEGSKA (reference sequence). V lost 3 bases to trimming and J lost 0 bases; unmatched junction nucleotides: 7. This CDR3 region has 15 residues. For the CDR3, the DNA is TGCAGTGCTAGGGGACAGACAGTTATGAACACTGAAGCTTTCTTT. Translating gives CSARGQTVMNTEAFF.

This clonotype was seen more than once but under ten times. J is TRBJ2-5 and V is TRBV9; a weak D match, TRBD2 (7 bases). Trimming shortened V by 4 bases and J by 8 bases, and 18 bases separated the two germline ends. Germline V gene sequence: CDR1 SGDLS, CDR2 YYNGEE. The CDR3 has 14 residues. In DNA, the CDR3 is TGTGCCAGCAGCCCAGAGGGGGGGTGGATAACCCAGTACTTC. Encoded protein: CASSPEGGWITQYF.

Comments on this clonotype: The junction differs from germline at one of its ends, possibly a read error. This chain links TRBV19 with TRBJ1-1; no firm D call. Germline V gives CDR1 LNHDA, CDR2 SQIVND (reference sequence). The CDR3 totals 13 residues. As DNA, the CDR3 is TGTGTCAGTCGTGCAGGTGTGAACACTGAAGCTTTCTTT. Translation gives CVSRAGVNTEAFF.

This clonotype was seen many times. J is TRBJ2-7 and V is TRBV2, with D tentatively TRBD2 (5 bases). The CDR3 covers 13 residues. Per germline, CDR1 SNHLY and CDR2 FYNNEI. V was pared by 7 bases and J by 6 bases, with 16 bases between. CDR3 DNA: TGTGCCAGCACCGAGGGCAATCCTGCCGAGCAGTACTTC. It translates to CASTEGNPAEQYF.

V gene TRBV20-1 combines with J gene TRBJ2-1; 10 bases line up with TRBD2. The germline V gene encodes CDR1 DFQATT and CDR2 SNEGSKA (reference sequence). CDR3 length: 14 amino acids. The V and J ends lost 6 bases and 6 bases, in that order; junction bases with no gene match: 8. CDR3 DNA: TGCAGTGCATTGAGCGGGGGGGTGGGCAATGAGCAGTTCTTC. Translation: CSALSGGVGNEQFF.

The gene calls are TRBV9 and TRBJ2-3; TRBD2 agrees at 9 bases. V lost 7 bases and J lost 2; bases outside the gene matches: 8. The germline V gene has CDR1 SGDLS and CDR2 YYNGEE. The CDR3 totals 15 residues. The DNA of the CDR3 is TGTGCCAGCCAACGGGGCGGGGGGGTCACAGATACGCAGTATTTT. It translates to CASQRGGGVTDTQYF.

This clonotype was counted ten times or more. The chain is built from TRBV28 and TRBJ2-3; unclear D gene. CDR3 length equals 14 residues. From germline, CDR1 is MDHEN and CDR2 SYDVKM. Trimming took off 6 bases at V and 4 bases at J, with 14 bases between the two ends. The CDR3 DNA sequence: TGTGCCAGCAGAGTGGGCTCTTTCCCAGATACGCAGTATTTT. This sequence encodes CASRVGSFPDTQYF.

This clonotype has at least ten counts. This sequence joins TRBV10-3 and TRBJ2-7; D gene uncertain. In germline, CDR1 is ENHRY, CDR2 SYGVKD. This CDR3 is 12 amino acids long. V was cut by 4 bases and J by 1 base, with 5 bases left in between. The CDR3 bases are TGTGCCATCAGTGTGAATTCCTACGAGCAGTACTTC. This sequence encodes CAISVNSYEQYF.